This is a list of T cell receptor beta chains from one sample in a study of T cell responses to AZD1222 COVID-19 vaccine. Libraries were prepared by immunoSEQ multiplex PCR; TCRdb keeps only in-frame clonotypes and omits some of them. The table records 100,000 to 150,000 clones, about 88% of them present only once. The sample was peripheral blood, taken on day 0 of AZD1222 vaccination. The source of these receptors is an adult in good health. CDR3s include the opening cysteine and the closing phenylalanine or tryptophan. Fields, in order: J gene, clone size, V gene, D gene, CDR3 protein, CDR3 DNA. The D gene is left open where the match is weak. Clone size is given for some rows only: seen once, a few or many times, or a class if the clone is expanded.

J: TRBJ2-5
size: -
V: TRBV19
D: TRBD2
CDR3: CASSPRTSGVADETQYF
DNA: TGTGCCAGTAGTCCCCGGACTAGCGGGGTGGCTGACGAGACCCAGTACTTC

J: TRBJ1-4
size: -
V: TRBV27
D: -
CDR3: CASSLSGGGSFATNEKLFF
DNA: TGTGCCAGCAGTTTATCGGGGGGAGGGTCGTTTGCAACTAATGAAAAACTGTTTTTT

J: TRBJ1-5
size: -
V: TRBV3-1/TRBV3-2
D: TRBD1
CDR3: CASSQAEGTGGSGNQPQHF
DNA: TGTGCCAGCAGCCAAGCTGAAGGGACAGGGGGTTCGGGCAATCAGCCCCAGCATTTT

J: TRBJ1-5
size: -
V: TRBV27
D: -
CDR3: CASSLSPRQPQHF
DNA: TGTGCCAGCAGTTTGTCCCCGAGGCAGCCCCAGCATTTT

J: TRBJ2-7
size: -
V: TRBV10-3
D: -
CDR3: CAISRQENYEQYF
DNA: TGTGCCATCAGCCGACAGGAGAACTACGAGCAGTACTTC

J: TRBJ1-2
size: few
V: TRBV3-1/TRBV3-2
D: TRBD1
CDR3: CASSHEKGQGGGYGYTF
DNA: TGTGCCAGCAGCCACGAAAAGGGACAGGGGGGAGGCTATGGCTACACCTTC

J: TRBJ2-1
size: -
V: TRBV7-3
D: -
CDR3: CASSSGTYNEQFF
DNA: TGTGCCAGCAGCTCCGGGACATACAATGAGCAGTTCTTC

J: TRBJ2-2
size: once
V: TRBV5-4
D: TRBD2
CDR3: CASSSPSGRRPDGTGELFF
DNA: TGTGCCAGCAGCTCGCCTAGCGGGAGACGCCCCGATGGCACCGGGGAGCTGTTTTTT

J: TRBJ1-2
size: -
V: TRBV10-3
D: -
CDR3: CAISEATVGSGYTF
DNA: TGTGCCATCAGTGAGGCGACAGTGGGCAGTGGCTACACCTTC

J: TRBJ1-5
size: -
V: TRBV7-2
D: -
CDR3: CASSPGPGRGQPQHF
DNA: TGTGCCAGCAGCCCCGGACCAGGGCGGGGTCAGCCCCAGCATTTT

J: TRBJ2-1
size: -
V: TRBV7-2
D: -
CDR3: CASSLSTRTNPYNEQFF
DNA: TGTGCCAGCAGCTTAAGCACCCGGACCAATCCCTACAATGAGCAGTTCTTC

J: TRBJ1-1
size: -
V: TRBV4-2
D: TRBD1
CDR3: CASSQGGQGHTEAFF
DNA: TGTGCCAGCAGCCAGGGGGGACAGGGACACACTGAAGCTTTCTTT

J: TRBJ2-3
size: -
V: TRBV6-1
D: TRBD2
CDR3: CASSESLAGRAWGDTQYF
DNA: TGTGCCAGCAGTGAATCCCTTGCGGGGAGGGCCTGGGGAGATACGCAGTATTTT

J: TRBJ1-5
size: few
V: TRBV29-1
D: -
CDR3: CSVGPGGNQPQHF
DNA: TGCAGCGTTGGTCCAGGAGGCAATCAGCCCCAGCATTTT

J: TRBJ1-5
size: -
V: TRBV27
D: -
CDR3: CASRKGAGWNQPQHF
DNA: TGTGCCAGCAGGAAGGGCGCGGGGTGGAATCAGCCCCAGCATTTT

J: TRBJ1-4
size: once
V: TRBV27
D: TRBD1
CDR3: CASSLLGGMGEKLFF
DNA: TGTGCCAGCAGTTTATTAGGGGGCATGGGTGAAAAACTGTTTTTT

J: TRBJ2-7
size: -
V: TRBV29-1
D: -
CDR3: CSVVLRGSSYEQYF
DNA: TGCAGCGTTGTGTTGAGGGGCAGTTCCTACGAGCAGTACTTC

J: TRBJ2-7
size: -
V: TRBV19
D: -
CDR3: CASSTRKRGPGVEQYF
DNA: TGTGCCAGTAGTACCCGTAAGCGAGGGCCGGGGGTCGAGCAGTACTTC

J: TRBJ1-6
size: -
V: TRBV7-8
D: TRBD1
CDR3: CASSPQNGQGSPLHF
DNA: TGTGCCAGCAGCCCCCAGAACGGACAGGGCTCACCCCTCCACTTT

J: TRBJ2-7
size: -
V: TRBV5-1
D: TRBD2
CDR3: CASSPLPTSGDYEQYF
DNA: TGCGCCAGCAGCCCATTGCCCACTAGCGGGGATTACGAGCAGTACTTC

J: TRBJ2-1
size: -
V: TRBV29-1
D: -
CDR3: CSVEDPERSSYNEQFF
DNA: TGCAGCGTTGAAGATCCGGAGAGGAGCTCCTACAATGAGCAGTTCTTC

J: TRBJ1-3
size: once
V: TRBV5-4
D: TRBD1
CDR3: CASSVDRAGNTIYF
DNA: TGTGCCAGCAGCGTGGACAGGGCTGGAAACACCATATATTTT

J: TRBJ1-1
size: -
V: TRBV5-1
D: -
CDR3: CASSLRGNTEAFF
DNA: TGCGCCAGCAGCTTGAGGGGGAACACTGAAGCTTTCTTT

J: TRBJ2-4
size: -
V: TRBV11-3
D: -
CDR3: CASSLRQATGLNIQYF
DNA: TGTGCCAGCAGCTTACGGCAGGCGACGGGTTTAAACATTCAGTACTTC

J: TRBJ1-2
size: -
V: TRBV7-8
D: -
CDR3: CASSLRDAHYGYTF
DNA: TGTGCCAGCAGCTTGAGGGACGCACACTATGGCTACACCTTC

J: TRBJ2-2
size: -
V: TRBV5-5
D: -
CDR3: CASSFRHPSNTGELFF
DNA: TGTGCCAGCAGCTTCAGACACCCCTCGAACACCGGGGAGCTGTTTTTT

J: TRBJ2-3
size: -
V: TRBV6-4
D: TRBD1
CDR3: CASIRDRGTASTDTQYF
DNA: TGTGCCAGCATACGGGACAGGGGCACCGCTAGCACAGATACGCAGTATTTT

J: TRBJ1-1
size: -
V: TRBV6-5
D: TRBD1
CDR3: CASRNTGGTEAFF
DNA: TGTGCCAGCAGAAATACAGGGGGCACTGAAGCTTTCTTT

J: TRBJ2-1
size: -
V: TRBV24-1
D: -
CDR3: CATSRSGGQGRVYNEQFF
DNA: TGTGCCACCAGCCGCTCCGGCGGCCAGGGAAGGGTTTACAATGAGCAGTTCTTC

J: TRBJ2-7
size: -
V: TRBV19
D: TRBD2
CDR3: CASSLRRGVNEQYF
DNA: TGTGCCAGTAGCCTTCGGCGGGGGGTAAACGAGCAGTACTTC

J: TRBJ1-4
size: few
V: TRBV6-5
D: -
CDR3: CASNGGATNEKLFF
DNA: TGTGCCAGCAATGGGGGGGCAACTAATGAAAAACTGTTTTTT

J: TRBJ1-2
size: -
V: TRBV19
D: -
CDR3: CASSPTFAEYGYTF
DNA: TGTGCCAGTAGTCCAACTTTCGCAGAATATGGCTACACCTTC

J: TRBJ1-2
size: -
V: TRBV7-9
D: TRBD1
CDR3: CASSAGGGYTF
DNA: TGTGCCAGCAGCGCAGGGGGTGGCTACACCTTC

J: TRBJ1-1
size: few
V: TRBV6-5
D: -
CDR3: CASSYTPGGEVTEAFF
DNA: TGTGCCAGCAGTTACACCCCGGGGGGCGAGGTCACTGAAGCTTTCTTT

J: TRBJ1-2
size: -
V: TRBV7-2
D: -
CDR3: CASSLVGGGGYTF
DNA: TGTGCCAGCAGCTTAGTAGGGGGTGGTGGCTACACCTTC

J: TRBJ1-2
size: -
V: TRBV12-3/TRBV12-4
D: -
CDR3: CASSWDGNYGYTF
DNA: TGTGCCAGCAGTTGGGACGGGAACTATGGCTACACCTTC

J: TRBJ2-1
size: -
V: TRBV12-5
D: -
CDR3: CASGLVYPRNNEQFF
DNA: TGTGCTAGTGGTTTGGTATATCCTCGGAACAATGAGCAGTTCTTC

J: TRBJ1-1
size: -
V: TRBV7-9
D: -
CDR3: CASSLWQGSEAFF
DNA: TGTGCCAGCAGCTTATGGCAGGGATCTGAAGCTTTCTTT

J: TRBJ1-2
size: -
V: TRBV11-3
D: TRBD1
CDR3: CASSVTGGSGYTF
DNA: TGTGCCAGCAGCGTCACAGGGGGGAGCGGCTACACCTTC

J: TRBJ2-3
size: -
V: TRBV5-1
D: TRBD2
CDR3: CASAGGEGDTQYF
DNA: TGCGCCAGCGCCGGGGGGGAAGGAGATACGCAGTATTTT

J: TRBJ1-5
size: -
V: TRBV7-6
D: TRBD1
CDR3: CASSLGGGLGQPQHF
DNA: TGTGCCAGCAGCTTAGGAGGGGGCCTCGGGCAGCCCCAGCATTTT

J: TRBJ1-6
size: -
V: TRBV6-1
D: -
CDR3: CASSEMGSGGSPLHF
DNA: TGTGCCAGCAGTGAAATGGGTTCGGGGGGTTCACCCCTCCACTTT

J: TRBJ2-1
size: -
V: TRBV6-4
D: TRBD2
CDR3: CASSDSRLAGGLAVFF
DNA: TGTGCCAGCAGTGACTCGAGGCTAGCGGGGGGCCTCGCTGTGTTCTTC

J: TRBJ2-7
size: -
V: TRBV7-6
D: -
CDR3: CASSLGEIYEQYF
DNA: TGTGCCAGCAGCTTAGGGGAGATCTACGAGCAGTACTTC

J: TRBJ2-5
size: -
V: TRBV6-5
D: TRBD2
CDR3: CASSYRGDSLRETQYF
DNA: TGTGCCAGCAGTTACCGGGGGGACTCGTTAAGGGAGACCCAGTACTTC